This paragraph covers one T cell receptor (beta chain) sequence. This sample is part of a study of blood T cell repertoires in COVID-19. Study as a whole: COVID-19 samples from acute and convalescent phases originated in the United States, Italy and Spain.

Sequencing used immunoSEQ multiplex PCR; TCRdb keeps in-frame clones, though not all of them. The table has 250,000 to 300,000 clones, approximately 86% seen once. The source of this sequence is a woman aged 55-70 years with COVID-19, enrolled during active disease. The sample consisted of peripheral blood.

CDR3 sequence (DNA): TGCGCCAGCAGCAAGGGACTAGGCGGAGCAGATACGCAGTATTTT. Amino acids: CASSKGLGGADTQYF. J is TRBJ2-3 and V is TRBV5-1; 8 bases line up with TRBD2. CDR3 size: 15 residues. The V gene's germline CDR1 is SGHRS and CDR2 YFSETQ. V lost 4 bases to trimming and J lost 4 bases; unmatched junction nucleotides: 8.